The 27 T cell receptor beta chains below come from one sample, sequenced in a study of regulatory and conventional T cells in RAG deficiency. Clones were read by immunoSEQ multiplex PCR, and TCRdb kept only the in-frame ones, dropping some. Found here are 7,100 or so clones, under 95% of them singletons; the top ten hold approximately 1.5%. Blood CD4+ CD25-high CD127-low regulatory T cells supplied the genomic DNA template. These data were also reused for a study on regulatory T cells. This second report adds: The PCR used 52 TRBV and 13 TRBJ primers.

The sequenced sample consisted of CD127- CD25+ CD4+ Tregs sorted from blood. The receptors were gathered from a human donor in good health.

V is TRBV6-5 and J is TRBJ1-2, with TRBD1 identical over 9 bases. The V gene's germline CDR1 is MNHEY and CDR2 SVGAGI. CDR3 length equals 15 residues. J lost 4 bases, V lost 8 bases, and 11 bases had no gene match. As DNA, the CDR3 is TGTGCCAGCGTTCCTACAGGGGGCGGAGGCTATGGCTACACCTTC. This encodes CASVPTGGGGYGYTF.

The chain employs TRBV10-1 and TRBJ2-1; tentatively, D is TRBD1 (5 bases). The CDR3 runs 16 residues. From germline, CDR1 is WNHNN and CDR2 SYGVQD (reference sequence). V was cut by 1 base and J by 5 bases, with 15 bases left in between. CDR3 loop: CASSEFLGLDNNEQFF. As DNA, the CDR3 is TGCGCCAGCAGTGAGTTTTTGGGGCTAGATAACAATGAGCAGTTCTTC.

This rearrangement joins TRBV6-5 to TRBJ2-7; TRBD1 is a possible D gene (6 bases). The CDR3 sequence is 14 residues long. Deletions cut 2 bases from V and 1 base from J, with 9 bases between. Germline V gene data show CDR1 as MNHEY and CDR2 as SVGAGI. The CDR3: CASSYNGQSYEQYF. CDR3 coding DNA: TGTGCCAGCAGTTACAACGGACAGTCCTACGAGCAGTACTTC.

V is TRBV19 and J is TRBJ2-3, with D possibly TRBD2 on 7 matching bases. The germline V and J ends were trimmed by 6 bases and 4 bases, with 17 bases remaining between them. The CDR3 runs 15 residues. Germline CDR1 and CDR2: LNHDA and SQIVND (reference sequence). CDR3 sequence reads: CASRRGGNLADTQYF. Here the CDR3 DNA reads TGTGCCAGTAGGAGGGGGGGAAATTTAGCAGATACGCAGTATTTT.

The chain couples TRBV9 to TRBJ1-2, with TRBD1 identical over 12 bases. The CDR3 has 17 residues. The germline V gene has CDR1 SGDLS and CDR2 YYNGEE. The J segment lost 4 bases and the V segment lost 3 bases, leaving 10 bases of the junction unmatched. The CDR3 nucleotides are TGTGCCAGCAGCGCGATTCCCGGGACAGGGGGCGTCTATGGCTACACCTTC. It encodes CASSAIPGTGGVYGYTF.

V and J are TRBV10-1 and TRBJ2-3, with D unclear. Germline CDR1 WNHNN, CDR2 SYGVQD (reference sequence). CDR3 size: 13 residues. The V end was cut by 4 bases, the J end by 2 bases, with 7 bases between. CDR3 region: CASSGAFTDTQYF. CDR3 DNA: TGCGCCAGCAGTGGGGCCTTCACAGATACGCAGTATTTT.

The chain uses TRBV19 and TRBJ2-5; TRBD2 might be the D (5 bases). This CDR3 is built from 14 residues. In germline, CDR1 is LNHDA, CDR2 SQIVND (reference sequence). Trimming took 1 base from V and 1 from J, leaving 7 bases between them. CDR3 residues: CASSIGGSQETQYF. CDR3 sequence (DNA): TGTGCCAGTAGTATAGGAGGGAGCCAAGAGACCCAGTACTTC.

This clone was counted between two and nine times. V usage is TRBV19 and J usage is TRBJ1-4; D is perhaps TRBD1 (6 bases). V was trimmed by 6 bases and J by 8 bases, leaving 25 bases between them. There are 17 residues in the CDR3. Germline V gene sequence: CDR1 LNHDA, CDR2 SQIVND (reference sequence). CDR3: CASRPGNRVRLGEKLFF. CDR3 in DNA: TGTGCCAGTAGGCCGGGGAACAGGGTCCGATTAGGCGAAAAACTGTTTTTT.

The chain recombines TRBV6-1 with TRBJ1-1, with D maybe TRBD1 (6 bases). Deletions cut 5 bases from V and 0 bases from J, with 13 bases between. Germline V CDR1 and CDR2: MNHNS, SASEGT. The CDR3 is 15 residues long. CDR3 DNA: TGTGCCAGCAGTTCCGGACAGACAATGAACACTGAAGCTTTCTTT. It is translated as CASSSGQTMNTEAFF.

This chain links TRBV10-3 with TRBJ2-5; D gene unclear. CDR1 and CDR2 from the germline V gene are ENHRY and SYGVKD. The CDR3 has 13 amino acids. V was shortened by 8 bases and J by 4 bases, with 14 bases between the two germline ends. The CDR3 DNA reads as TGTGCCATCCAGTGGAGAGACGGAGAGACCCAGTACTTC. It specifies CAIQWRDGETQYF.

The chain recombines TRBV5-1 with TRBJ2-3, with 10 bases identical to TRBD1. Trimming took 2 bases from V and 7 from J; bases not matched to a gene: 7. There are 15 residues in the CDR3. The V gene's germline CDR1 is SGHRS and CDR2 YFSETQ. The CDR3 DNA sequence: TGCGCCAGCAGCTTAGGGACAGGGGATTGGAATACGCAGTATTTT. Residues: CASSLGTGDWNTQYF.

The gene calls are TRBV7-2 and TRBJ1-5; tentatively, D is TRBD1 (5 bases). This CDR3 spans 14 amino acids. Trimming left V 4 bases short and J 4 bases short, with 11 bases between. Per germline, CDR1 SGHTA and CDR2 FQGNSA. This CDR3 reads CASSYNPGNQPQHF. CDR3 nucleotides: TGTGCCAGCAGCTACAATCCAGGGAATCAGCCCCAGCATTTT.

V is TRBV4-2 and J is TRBJ1-5, with TRBD1 matching over 8 bases. CDR1 is LGHNA and CDR2 is YNFKEQ in the germline V gene. CDR3 length: 14 amino acids. V lost 2 bases, J lost 5 bases, and 2 bases stayed unmatched. The CDR3 protein is CASSQTGGYQPQHF. The CDR3 DNA follows: TGTGCCAGCAGCCAAACAGGGGGGTATCAGCCCCAGCATTTT.

This chain connects TRBV7-6 to TRBJ2-7; D may be TRBD2 (7 bases). Germline V gene data show CDR1 as SGHVS and CDR2 as FNYEAQ. V shed 5 bases and J shed 0 bases, with 14 bases lying between them. The CDR3 has 15 amino acids. CDR3 sequence (DNA): TGTGCCAGCAGCCCCTGGGGGGGCGGCTCCTACGAGCAGTACTTC. It translates to CASSPWGGGSYEQYF. The whole variable domain, remainder taken from reference TRBV7-6 and TRBJ2-7, is GAGVSQSPRYKVTKRGQDVALRCDPISGHVSLYWYRQALGQGPEFLTYFNYEAQQDKSGLPNDRFSAERPEGSISTLTIQRTEQRDSAMYRCASSPWGGGSYEQYFGPGTRLTVT.

There are a few counts of this clone. The chain employs TRBV2 and TRBJ1-3; 9 bases are shared with TRBD1. V was pared by 6 bases and J by 2 bases, with 8 bases of the junction left unmatched. The CDR3 has 16 residues. Germline V gives CDR1 SNHLY, CDR2 FYNNEI. CDR3 DNA: TGTGCCAGCAGACCCGGACAGGGGCTGGCTGGAAACACCATATATTTT. This encodes CASRPGQGLAGNTIYF.

The chain combines TRBV11-2 with TRBJ1-2; 7 bases agree with TRBD1. This CDR3 is built from 12 residues. J lost 8 bases, V lost 5 bases, and 5 bases had no gene match. Germline V gene sequence: CDR1 SGHAT, CDR2 FQNNGV. Written as DNA, the CDR3 is TGTGCCAGCAGCAGAGACAGGGACGGCTACACCTTC. Translation: CASSRDRDGYTF.

The chain employs TRBV5-4 and TRBJ1-2; 8 positions agree with TRBD1. V shed 4 bases, J shed 2 bases, and the junction held 7 bases outside the gene matches. In germline, CDR1 is SGHNT, CDR2 YYREEE (reference sequence). CDR3 length: 15 amino acids. CDR3 sequence reads: CASSPQTGANYGYTF. The CDR3 nucleotides read TGTGCCAGCAGCCCCCAGACAGGGGCCAACTATGGCTACACCTTC.

This clone has a single count. The rearrangement uses TRBV11-2 and TRBJ2-7; perhaps TRBD1 as D (6 bases). V was pared by 4 bases and J by 2 bases, with 21 bases between. This CDR3 comprises 17 residues. CDR1 SGHAT and CDR2 FQNNGV come from the germline V gene. DNA for the CDR3: TGTGCCAGCAGCTATACCGCGACCGGGACACCCGCCTACGAGCAGTACTTC. This sequence encodes CASSYTATGTPAYEQYF.

V usage is TRBV5-6 and J usage is TRBJ2-3, with D perhaps matching TRBD2 (6 bases). The ends were cut back, 1 base at V and 5 bases at J, with 8 bases in the middle. Germline-derived CDR1 and CDR2 are SGHDT and YYEEEE. The CDR3 covers 13 residues. CDR3 nucleotides: TGTGCCAGCAGCTTGAGGGACTTAGATACGCAGTATTTT. Protein sequence: CASSLRDLDTQYF.

The genes are TRBV19 and TRBJ1-1; 9 bases fit TRBD1. With V trimmed by 3 bases and J by 2 bases, 1 base remained unmatched. Per germline, CDR1 LNHDA and CDR2 SQIVND (reference sequence). The CDR3 is 14 amino acids. The chain's CDR3 is CASSMTGGNTEAFF. In nucleotides, the CDR3 is TGTGCCAGTAGTATGACAGGGGGAAACACTGAAGCTTTCTTT.

The sample holds one count of this clone. V and J are TRBV27 and TRBJ1-6; no clear D gene. The CDR3 runs to 13 residues. The germline V and J ends were trimmed by 1 base and 8 bases, with 6 bases remaining between them. The germline V gene has CDR1 MNHEY and CDR2 SMNVEV (reference sequence). CDR3: CASSLFPDSPLHF. CDR3 nucleotides: TGTGCCAGCAGTTTATTTCCCGATTCACCCCTCCACTTT.

Only one count was recorded for this clone. CDR3 DNA sequence: TGTGCCAGCAGCTTGGTAGGGGCGCAAGGCTACACCTTC. Translation gives CASSLVGAQGYTF. V is TRBV5-4 and J is TRBJ1-2; D may be TRBD1 (5 bases). The ends were cut back, 0 bases at V and 8 bases at J, with 11 bases in the middle. From germline, CDR1 is SGHNT and CDR2 YYREEE (reference sequence). This CDR3 is 13 amino acids long.

The J gene is TRBJ1-2, the V gene TRBV5-1; unclear D gene. Per the germline V gene, CDR1 is SGHRS and CDR2 is YFSETQ. This CDR3 region has 19 residues. The V end was cut by 1 base, the J end by 5 bases, with 27 bases between. Written as DNA, the CDR3 is TGCGCCAGCAGCTTGAGCCGCGGAGGCAGCCCCAGGAGGGCGTATGGCTACACCTTC. This sequence encodes CASSLSRGGSPRRAYGYTF.

The CDR3 region is CASSYSKQGASPLHF. CDR3 DNA: TGTGCCAGCAGTTACTCGAAACAGGGGGCTTCACCCCTCCACTTT. The chain carries TRBV6-5 and TRBJ1-6, with 9 bases aligning to TRBD1. V shed 0 bases, J shed 9 bases, and the junction held 3 bases outside the gene matches. Germline-derived CDR1 and CDR2 are MNHEY and SVGAGI. The CDR3 runs to 15 residues.

The chain carries TRBV9 and TRBJ2-2, with D tentatively TRBD1 (5 bases). This CDR3 is 15 amino acids long. In germline, CDR1 is SGDLS, CDR2 YYNGEE. V was trimmed by 0 bases and J by 4 bases, leaving 10 bases between them. This CDR3 is CASSVGPGFTGELFF. The CDR3 DNA sequence: TGTGCCAGCAGCGTAGGCCCAGGGTTCACCGGGGAGCTGTTTTTT.

This clone has more than one count but fewer than ten. This rearrangement joins TRBV10-1 to TRBJ1-1; D may be TRBD1 (6 bases). Trimming cost V 6 bases and J 4 bases, with 9 bases left between them. This CDR3 region has 12 residues. Looked up from germline, CDR1 is WNHNN and CDR2 is SYGVQD (reference sequence). The CDR3 reads CASSGQTTEAFF. In nucleotides, the CDR3 is TGCGCCAGCAGCGGACAGACCACTGAAGCTTTCTTT.

This clone has more than one count but fewer than ten. This sequence joins TRBV19 and TRBJ2-7; tentative D call: TRBD2 (5 bases). CDR1 LNHDA and CDR2 SQIVND come from the germline V gene (reference sequence). V lost 9 bases to trimming and J lost 2 bases, with 14 bases between them. The CDR3 loop spans 13 amino acids. The CDR3 sequence is CASQAGGTYEQYF. In DNA form, the CDR3 reads TGTGCCAGCCAGGCAGGAGGAACCTACGAGCAGTACTTC.